This paragraph reports one T cell receptor beta chain. As handled by the study authors: Cell counts per sample came from amplifying reference gene primers. Sequenced by immunoSEQ multiplex PCR; TCRdb stores in-frame clones only, minus some. V, J and clone size are taken as reported in that table, and D and trimming were inferred from the DNA itself. The sample includes some 70,000 clones, roughly 84% seen only once; the top ten take approximately 7%. The data were taken from a study of blood T cell repertoires in COVID-19. The V end lost 1 base, the J end lost 2 bases, and 12 bases lay between the germline ends. The CDR3 runs 15 residues. Per germline, CDR1 SGHAT and CDR2 FQNNGV.

This sequence joins TRBV11-2 and TRBJ2-7, with D tentatively TRBD2 (5 bases). Sequences were obtained from peripheral blood. The receptor was isolated from a man aged 45 to 65 with active COVID-19. CDR3 nucleotides: TGTGCCAGCAGCTTAGGAGGAGCGGCCCCCTACGAGCAGTACTTC. It yields the protein CASSLGGAAPYEQYF.